The 8 T cell receptor beta chains below all came from one sample that was sequenced in a study of cytomegalovirus exposure and HLA in healthy donors. Assay: immunoSEQ multiplex PCR; the TCRdb copy retains only in-frame clones and omits some. Found here are roughly 59,000 clones, 85% to 95% of them singletons; the top ten hold about 7%. Sequenced input: PBMCs. The receptors shown here come from a woman in her late teens or twenties in good health and CMV-seropositive.

This chain joins TRBV27 and TRBJ2-1; no clear D gene. Trimming stripped 4 bases from V and 3 bases from J, with 7 bases between. The CDR3 loop spans 13 amino acids. Germline-derived CDR1 and CDR2 are MNHEY and SMNVEV (reference sequence). For the CDR3, the DNA is TGTGCCAGCAGTTCCTTTCTCTACAATGAGCAGTTCTTC. Its translation is CASSSFLYNEQFF.

V usage is TRBV27 and J usage is TRBJ2-1; TRBD2 agrees at 10 bases. Germline CDR1 reads MNHEY; CDR2 reads SMNVEV (reference sequence). V gave up 3 bases and J gave up 4 bases; unmatched junction bases: 9. The CDR3 is 17 amino acids. The DNA of the CDR3 is TGTGCCAGCAGTTTCTCATTAGCGGGGGGATCATACAATGAGCAGTTCTTC. Translating it yields CASSFSLAGGSYNEQFF.

This CDR3 reads CASSLRERSEAFF. In DNA, the CDR3 is TGTGCCAGCAGTTTGAGGGAGAGGTCTGAAGCTTTCTTT. The chain links TRBV27 to TRBJ1-1; D is ambiguous. The CDR3 loop spans 13 amino acids. V lost 3 bases and J 6 bases, leaving 11 bases between the germline ends. From germline, CDR1 is MNHEY and CDR2 SMNVEV (reference sequence).

This chain links TRBV19 with TRBJ1-1, with unresolved D. V lost 3 bases and J lost 6, with 17 bases in between. Per germline, CDR1 LNHDA and CDR2 SQIVND (reference sequence). This CDR3 spans 15 amino acids. The CDR3 nucleotides read TGTGCCAGTAGTATGGGTCTACCGGGATTCCCTGAAGCTTTCTTT. This codes for CASSMGLPGFPEAFF.

The chain recombines TRBV11-2 with TRBJ2-1; TRBD2 matches 10 bases. The V segment lost 5 bases and the J segment 2 bases; nucleotides outside the gene matches: 9. The CDR3 consists of 17 residues. Germline CDR1 reads SGHAT; CDR2 reads FQNNGV. The CDR3 is CASSPTGTSDTYNEQFF. In DNA, the CDR3 is TGTGCCAGCAGCCCAACCGGGACTAGCGATACCTACAATGAGCAGTTCTTC.

This chain uses TRBV6-1 with TRBJ1-1; 11 bases map to TRBD1. Germline CDR1 MNHNS, CDR2 SASEGT. Losses at the gene ends were 2 bases for V and 4 bases for J; bases not matched to a gene: 3. CDR3 length: 15 residues. As DNA, the CDR3 is TGTGCCAGCAGTGAACCGGGACAGGGGGTCACTGAAGCTTTCTTT. Protein: CASSEPGQGVTEAFF.

The sample holds one count of this clone. The rearrangement uses TRBV7-9 and TRBJ1-1; D is unclear. The germline CDR1 and CDR2 sequences are SEHNR and FQNEAQ (reference sequence). V was cut by 0 bases and J by 10 bases, with 9 bases left in between. This CDR3 contains 12 residues. The CDR3 sequence is CASSLARFGAFF. In DNA, the CDR3 is TGTGCCAGCAGCTTAGCGCGGTTCGGAGCTTTCTTT.

V usage is TRBV30 and J usage is TRBJ2-7; a possible D gene is TRBD1 (6 bases). CDR1 and CDR2 from the germline V gene are GTSNPN and SVGIG (reference sequence). Between the trimmed V and J ends, which lost 5 bases and 5 bases, there was a span of 25 bases. This CDR3 region has 16 residues. The CDR3 nucleotides read TGTGCCTGGCTCAAACCGGGACACCCGCAAGCCAACGAGCAGTACTTC. Encoded protein: CAWLKPGHPQANEQYF.